A selection of T cell receptor beta chains follows, all from one sample in a study of shared clonotypes between healthy human individuals. TCRdb's copy holds only in-frame clones and misses some; the assay was immunoSEQ multiplex PCR. Of approximately 710,000 clones listed, roughly 91% are singletons. Sequencing was done on a sample of memory CD8+ T cells from PBMCs. The receptors come from a man aged 18 to 35 in good health. Some clones in this sample may be carry-over from other donors' samples. CDR3s include the opening cysteine and the closing phenylalanine or tryptophan. D genes are given only for firm matches. The size field is filled for only some rows; it gives once, few, many or a size class.

j_gene: TRBJ1-1; d_gene: TRBD1; len: 17; v_gene: TRBV2; abundance: .; CDR3nt: TGTGCCAGCAGTGGAAAACAGGGGGCGACCATGAACACTGAAGCTTTCTTT; CDR3aa: CASSGKQGATMNTEAFF
j_gene: TRBJ2-2; d_gene: TRBD2; len: 17; v_gene: TRBV5-1; abundance: .; CDR3nt: TGCGCCAGCAGCCCAGGGACTAGCGGGATACACACCGGGGAGCTGTTTTTT; CDR3aa: CASSPGTSGIHTGELFF
j_gene: TRBJ2-2; d_gene: .; len: 15; v_gene: TRBV27; abundance: .; CDR3nt: TGTGCCAGCAGTGCCGGGGCAGGCTACACCGGGGAGCTGTTTTTT; CDR3aa: CASSAGAGYTGELFF
j_gene: TRBJ1-2; d_gene: TRBD1; len: 14; v_gene: TRBV7-9; abundance: .; CDR3nt: TGTGCCACCCCATCTTGGACAGGGGCTTATGGCTACACCTTC; CDR3aa: CATPSWTGAYGYTF
j_gene: TRBJ2-1; d_gene: .; len: 15; v_gene: TRBV5-6; abundance: .; CDR3nt: TGTGCCAGCAGTTACGGGACTTCTTCTTACAATGAGCAGTTCTTC; CDR3aa: CASSYGTSSYNEQFF
j_gene: TRBJ2-1; d_gene: .; len: 12; v_gene: TRBV6-1; abundance: once; CDR3nt: TGTGCCAGCAAAGCCGAATCCCATGAGCAGTTCTTC; CDR3aa: CASKAESHEQFF
j_gene: TRBJ2-3; d_gene: .; len: 14; v_gene: TRBV10-3; abundance: once; CDR3nt: TGTGCCATCAGTGACTCGTTGAGGGCCGATACGCAGTATTTT; CDR3aa: CAISDSLRADTQYF
j_gene: TRBJ2-7; d_gene: .; len: 13; v_gene: TRBV4-3; abundance: .; CDR3nt: TGCGCCAGCAGCCAAGGGACTTACTACGAGCAGTACTTC; CDR3aa: CASSQGTYYEQYF
j_gene: TRBJ1-1; d_gene: .; len: 15; v_gene: TRBV30; abundance: many; CDR3nt: TGTGCCTGGAGTCAAGCGCCCACCACCCGAGCTGAAGCTTTCTTT; CDR3aa: CAWSQAPTTRAEAFF
j_gene: TRBJ2-7; d_gene: TRBD1; len: 13; v_gene: TRBV9; abundance: .; CDR3nt: TGTGCCAGCAGCCCCTGGGACAGCAACGAGCAGTACTTC; CDR3aa: CASSPWDSNEQYF
j_gene: TRBJ1-2; d_gene: TRBD1; len: 14; v_gene: TRBV4-3; abundance: once; CDR3nt: TGCGCCAGCAGCCAGGAGACAGGGGACTATGGCTACACCTTC; CDR3aa: CASSQETGDYGYTF
j_gene: TRBJ2-7; d_gene: .; len: 14; v_gene: TRBV6-1; abundance: .; CDR3nt: TGTGCCAGCAGTGAACTGGGGAGCTCCTACGAGCAGTACTTC; CDR3aa: CASSELGSSYEQYF
j_gene: TRBJ1-4; d_gene: TRBD1; len: 16; v_gene: TRBV9; abundance: .; CDR3nt: TGTGCCAGCAGCGTTACGACAGGGCGGACTAATGAAAAACTGTTTTTT; CDR3aa: CASSVTTGRTNEKLFF
j_gene: TRBJ2-7; d_gene: .; len: 14; v_gene: TRBV28; abundance: few; CDR3nt: TGTGCCAGCAGTATGACAGGGGAGGGCGACGAGCAGTACTTC; CDR3aa: CASSMTGEGDEQYF
j_gene: TRBJ2-1; d_gene: .; len: 11; v_gene: TRBV7-6; abundance: .; CDR3nt: TGTGCCAGCAGTCCGGGGTATGAGCAGTTCTTC; CDR3aa: CASSPGYEQFF